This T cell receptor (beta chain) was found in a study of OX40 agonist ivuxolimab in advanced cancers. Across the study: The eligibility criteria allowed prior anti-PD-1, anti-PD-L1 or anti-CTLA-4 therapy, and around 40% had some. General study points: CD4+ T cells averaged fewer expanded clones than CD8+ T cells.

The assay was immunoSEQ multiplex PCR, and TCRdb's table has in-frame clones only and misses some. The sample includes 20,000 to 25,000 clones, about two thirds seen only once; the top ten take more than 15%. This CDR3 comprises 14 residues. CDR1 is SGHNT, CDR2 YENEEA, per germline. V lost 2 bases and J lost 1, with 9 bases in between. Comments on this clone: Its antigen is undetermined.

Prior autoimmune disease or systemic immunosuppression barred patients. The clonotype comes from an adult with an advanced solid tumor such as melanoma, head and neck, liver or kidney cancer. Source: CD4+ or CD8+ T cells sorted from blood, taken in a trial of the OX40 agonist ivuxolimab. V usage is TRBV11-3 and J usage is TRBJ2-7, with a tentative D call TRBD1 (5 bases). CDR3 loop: CASSLIGHSYEQYF. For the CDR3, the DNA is TGTGCCAGCAGCTTAATTGGACATTCCTACGAGCAGTACTTC.